Shown below are 22 T cell receptor beta chains from a single sample sequenced in a study of prognosis after radiotherapy for stage I lung cancer. The TCR beta CDR3 region was amplified from genomic DNA, with two rounds of multiplex PCR being used for the amplification. The use of primers specific to each TRBV and TRBJ gene characterized first-round PCR. MiXCR, run by TCRdb on the multiplex PCR reads, gives a single entry per CDR3 protein. The data show fewer than 30,000 distinct CDR3 sequences, around 32% seen once. The sample here was PBMCs, taken before or after stereotactic body radiation therapy (not recorded which). The receptors derive from a donor over 45 with non-small cell lung cancer.

About this clonotype: The germline gene is not matched at one end of the junction; a read error may be the cause. V is TRBV7-3 and J is TRBJ2-2; 8 bases map to TRBD1. This CDR3 contains 17 residues. Germline CDR1 SGHTA, CDR2 FQGTGA. CDR3 DNA sequence: TGTGCCAGCAGCTTAACGTGGGACAGGTCGGGTCCCGGTGAGCTGTTTTTT. It encodes CASSLTWDRSGPGELFF.

This clonotype was counted many times. The chain uses TRBV2 and TRBJ2-5; 8 nucleotides agree with TRBD1. There are 15 residues in the CDR3. Trimming removed 6 bases from V and 4 bases from J; junction bases left unmatched: 10. Germline CDR1 reads SNHLY; CDR2 reads FYNNEI. The DNA for the CDR3 is TGTGCCAGCAGACTAACCAGGGGGCTAGGAGAGACCCAGTACTTC. This translates into CASRLTRGLGETQYF.

The V and J genes are TRBV19 and TRBJ2-2, with a weak D call TRBD1 (5 bases). From germline, CDR1 is LNHDA and CDR2 SQIVND (reference sequence). V shed 6 bases and J shed 6 bases, with 23 bases lying between them. The CDR3 runs 17 residues. Here the CDR3 reads CASRTLDMASFSGELFF. In DNA, the CDR3 is TGTGCCAGTAGAACCCTGGACATGGCGTCTTTTTCCGGGGAGCTGTTTTTT. Full variable domain (missing parts from reference TRBV19 and TRBJ2-2): DGGITQSPKYLFRKEGQNVTLSCEQNLNHDAMYWYRQDPGQGLRLIYYSQIVNDFQKGDIAEGYSVSREKKESFPLTVTSAQKNPTAFYLCASRTLDMASFSGELFFGEGSRLTVL.

Comment on this clonotype: A far larger clone lies a single base away; this is likely a read error. This chain links TRBV6-9 with TRBJ2-7, with 7 bases identical to TRBD2. Germline loops: CDR1 MNHGY, CDR2 SVAAGI. The J segment lost 3 bases and the V segment lost 7 bases, leaving 15 bases of the junction unmatched. CDR3 length equals 16 residues. CDR3 bases: TGTGCCAGCATTTACTCTGGGGGGGGGTCCCTCTACGAGCAGTACTTC. This codes for CASIYSGGGSLYEQYF.

Ten or more counts support this clonotype. This chain links TRBV7-2 with TRBJ2-5; D uncertain. Germline loops: CDR1 SGHTA, CDR2 FQGNSA. The CDR3 spans 12 residues. The V and J ends lost 0 bases and 5 bases respectively, with 4 bases between them. In nucleotides, the CDR3 is TGTGCCAGCAGCTTAGCGGGGGAGACCCAGTACTTC. Protein product: CASSLAGETQYF.

V and J are TRBV20-1 and TRBJ2-7, with D uncertain. Germline CDR1 is DFQATT and CDR2 is SNEGSKA (reference sequence). This CDR3 is built from 11 residues. Trimming took off 3 bases at V and 0 bases at J, with 3 bases between the two ends. CDR3 protein: CSASRSYEQYF. CDR3 DNA sequence: TGCAGTGCTAGCCGCTCCTACGAGCAGTACTTC.

This clonotype has a count of ten or more. This may be a read error: a much more frequent sequence differs by one nucleotide. The chain carries TRBV19 and TRBJ1-1; D remains ambiguous. This CDR3 is built from 14 residues. Germline CDR1 reads LNHDA; CDR2 reads SQIVND (reference sequence). This CDR3 is CAGSIVLGNTEAFF. The CDR3 DNA is TGTGCCGGTAGTATAGTCCTCGGGAACACTGAAGCTTTCTTT.

This clonotype occurred many times. The chain uses TRBV28 and TRBJ1-1; 8 positions agree with TRBD1. The germline V gene encodes CDR1 MDHEN and CDR2 SYDVKM. The CDR3 covers 12 residues. J gave up 9 bases and V 5 bases, and 5 bases lay outside the gene matches. The CDR3: CASSHGDRKAFF. For the CDR3, the DNA is TGTGCCAGCAGTCACGGGGACAGGAAAGCTTTCTTT.

This clonotype was seen repeatedly, ten times or more. The gene calls are TRBV18 and TRBJ2-3, with 8 bases matching TRBD1. The CDR3 covers 15 residues. The germline V gene has CDR1 KGHSH and CDR2 LQKENI. Germline trimming cut 3 bases from V and 0 bases from J; bases unmatched to any gene: 2. The CDR3 here is CASSPGTGSTDTQYF. CDR3 nucleotides: TGTGCCAGCTCACCCGGGACAGGTAGCACAGATACGCAGTATTTT.

With regard to this clonotype: A read error may produce the germline difference seen at one junction end. The chain has TRBV12-3 or TRBV12-4 and TRBJ2-1; D gene ambiguous. This CDR3 comprises 11 residues. The CDR3 DNA sequence: TGTGCCATCAGTATAGTCAATGAGTATTTCTTC. As protein: CAISIVNEYFF.

The sample holds a few counts of this clonotype. Given a far larger clone just one base away, this is likely a sequencing read error. This chain links TRBV27 with TRBJ1-1; D is unclear. Germline V gene lookup returns CDR1 MNHEY and CDR2 SMNVEV (reference sequence). V dropped 3 bases and J dropped 0 bases, with 5 bases sitting between them. The CDR3 spans 13 residues. Here the CDR3 DNA reads TGTGCCAGCAGTTTGACGGTGAACACTGAAGCTTTCTTT. Amino acid sequence: CASSLTVNTEAFF.

In this sample, this clonotype turned up many times. The chain joins TRBV12-3 or TRBV12-4 to TRBJ2-3, with D tentatively TRBD1 (6 bases). The V end was cut by 4 bases, the J end by 2 bases, with 22 bases between. CDR3 length: 18 residues. This CDR3 is CASSYYPPGHLSTDTQYF. Written as DNA, the CDR3 is TGTGCCAGCAGTTACTACCCCCCGGGACACCTTTCCACAGATACGCAGTATTTT.

This clonotype has a single count. Sequence at one end of the junction differs from germline and may be a read error. This sequence joins TRBV6-2 or TRBV6-3 and TRBJ1-3, with D uncertain. CDR3 length: 14 residues. In germline, CDR1 is MNHEY, CDR2 SVGEGT. The CDR3 protein is CVSSYQSSGNTIYF. CDR3 coding DNA: TGTGTCAGCAGTTATCAGAGCTCTGGAAACACCATATATTTT.

In its sample, this clonotype was seen many times. The chain employs TRBV28 and TRBJ2-7; a weak D match, TRBD1 (6 bases). This CDR3 spans 14 amino acids. CDR1 and CDR2 from the germline V gene are MDHEN and SYDVKM. With 4 bases removed from V and 2 bases from J, the gap between germline ends came to 12 bases. CDR3 sequence (DNA): TGTGCCAGCAGTTCCCCAGGGGCCCCCTACGAGCAGTACTTC. Amino acids: CASSSPGAPYEQYF.

The table lists this clonotype with many counts. The chain employs TRBV28 and TRBJ2-1; possibly TRBD2 for D (5 bases). Germline CDR1 is MDHEN and CDR2 is SYDVKM. V lost 3 bases and J lost 4, with 10 bases in between. CDR3 length: 14 residues. The CDR3 region is CASSFSAKYNEQFF. The CDR3 nucleotides read TGTGCCAGCAGTTTTAGCGCGAAATACAATGAGCAGTTCTTC. Full variable domain (remainder filled in from reference TRBV28 and TRBJ2-1): DVKVTQSSRYLVKRTGEKVFLECVQDMDHENMFWYRQDPGLGLRLIYFSYDVKMKEKGDIPEGYSVSREKKERFSLILESASTNQTSMYLCASSFSAKYNEQFFGPGTRLTVL.

This clonotype was recorded at least ten times. The chain uses TRBV4-2 and TRBJ2-5, with 11 nucleotides matching TRBD2. After removal of 5 bases from V and 5 bases from J, the junction contained 10 bases not matched to a gene. This CDR3 contains 16 residues. The V gene's germline CDR1 is LGHNA and CDR2 YNFKEQ. The CDR3 DNA is TGTGCCAGCAGCTCCGGACTAGCGGGTGTTGGGGAGACCCAGTACTTC. Amino acid sequence: CASSSGLAGVGETQYF.

This clonotype was seen repeatedly, ten times or more. The chain's CDR3 is CATSETGTGKDTQYF. DNA of the CDR3: TGTGCCACCAGTGAGACCGGGACAGGGAAGGATACGCAGTATTTT. The chain combines TRBV24-1 with TRBJ2-3; 9 positions agree with TRBD1. The V and J ends lost 4 bases and 6 bases, in that order; junction bases with no gene match: 7. The CDR3 extends over 15 amino acids. The germline V gene has CDR1 KGHDR and CDR2 SFDVKD.

On this clonotype: A much more abundant neighbour one base away suggests this may be a read error. V gene TRBV7-6 combines with J gene TRBJ2-1; 12 positions match TRBD2. With V trimmed by 7 bases and J by 7 bases, 8 bases remained unmatched. The V gene's germline CDR1 is SGHVS and CDR2 FNYEAQ. The CDR3 covers 15 residues. CDR3 amino acids: CASTLGTSGSNEQFF. The CDR3 DNA is TGTGCCAGCACCCTCGGGACTAGCGGGTCTAATGAGCAGTTCTTC.

About this clonotype itself: This likely traces to a read error, being one base from a far larger clone. This chain connects TRBV6-2 or TRBV6-3 to TRBJ1-5, with 9 bases that match TRBD1. Germline V CDR1 and CDR2: MNHEY, SVGEGT. The CDR3 runs 18 residues. With V trimmed by 2 bases and J by 6 bases, 14 bases remained unmatched. CDR3 sequence: CASSYPWAGTGNTQPQHF. The CDR3 nucleotides are TGTGCCAGCAGTTACCCCTGGGCGGGGACAGGGAATACTCAGCCCCAGCATTTT.

The rearrangement links TRBV28 to TRBJ1-6; 7 positions agree with TRBD1. CDR1 and CDR2 from the germline V gene are MDHEN and SYDVKM. The CDR3 totals 15 residues. With 4 bases clipped from V and 9 bases from J, the junction kept 9 bases outside the gene matches. Here the CDR3 reads CASSSPQGYVSPLHF. CDR3 coding DNA: TGTGCCAGCAGTTCGCCACAGGGGTATGTTTCACCCCTCCACTTT.

The sample holds many counts of this clonotype. The chain carries TRBV29-1 and TRBJ1-2; no firm D call. The CDR3 is made up of 12 amino acids. Germline CDR1 and CDR2: SQVTM and ANQGSEA. The V end lost 7 bases, the J end lost 4 bases, and 13 bases lay between the germline ends. CDR3 amino acids: CSAEKGIYGYTF. The CDR3 nucleotides read TGCAGCGCGGAAAAGGGTATCTATGGCTACACCTTC.

There are many counts of this clonotype. The chain couples TRBV6-1 to TRBJ2-2; TRBD1 matches 9 bases. Losses at the gene ends were 5 bases for V and 4 bases for J; bases not matched to a gene: 5. CDR3 size: 15 residues. The V gene's germline CDR1 is MNHNS and CDR2 SASEGT. Here the CDR3 reads CASSQTGQGTGELFF. The CDR3 DNA sequence: TGTGCCAGCAGTCAAACGGGACAGGGCACCGGGGAGCTGTTTTTT.